Each of the 14 T cell receptor beta chains below was sequenced from the same sample in a study of blood T cell repertoires in COVID-19. The table came from immunoSEQ multiplex PCR; TCRdb's copy has only in-frame clones and leaves some out. The sample holds 97,000 or so clones; about 83% are singletons and the top ten take around 9.5%. The sample was peripheral blood. Source of these receptors: a man aged 40-49 years with active or convalescent COVID-19.

The DNA of the CDR3 is TGTGCCAGCAGCTTAGTTGCGGGGGCCCCTGGTCAGCAGTTCTTC. Translation: CASSLVAGAPGQQFF. The chain links TRBV7-9 to TRBJ2-1; D possibly corresponds to TRBD2 (7 bases). The germline CDR1 and CDR2 sequences are SEHNR and FQNEAQ (reference sequence). V lost 1 base to trimming and J lost 11 bases, with 18 bases between them. The CDR3 is 15 amino acids.

The chain employs TRBV3-1 (or the pseudogene TRBV3-2) and TRBJ2-5; D gene ambiguous. Germline V gene lookup returns CDR1 LGHDT and CDR2 YNNKEL (reference sequence). Trimming took off 5 bases at V and 3 bases at J, with 4 bases between the two ends. The CDR3 is 11 amino acids. The CDR3 protein is CASSIKETQYF. CDR3 sequence (DNA): TGTGCCAGCAGCATAAAAGAGACCCAGTACTTC.

CDR3 sequence reads: CASRPTGLNTEAFF. The CDR3 DNA follows: TGCGCCAGCAGACCCACCGGGTTAAACACTGAAGCTTTCTTT. This chain joins TRBV10-1 and TRBJ1-1; the D is unclear. The CDR3 runs to 14 residues. Trimming shortened V by 6 bases and J by 2 bases, and 13 bases separated the two germline ends. CDR1 is WNHNN, CDR2 SYGVQD, per germline (reference sequence).

This clone appeared a single time. This chain uses TRBV3-1 (or the pseudogene TRBV3-2) with TRBJ1-6; TRBD1 is a possible D gene (6 bases). The V gene lost 6 bases and the J gene lost 9 bases, with 9 bases spanning the gap. This CDR3 region has 12 residues. Germline assignment: CDR1 LGHDT and CDR2 YNNKEL (reference sequence). In nucleotides, the CDR3 is TGTGCCAGCAGAAAGGACAGTTCACCCCTCCACTTT. Encoded protein: CASRKDSSPLHF.

The chain recombines TRBV6-5 with TRBJ1-2; D might be TRBD1 (5 bases). V shed 4 bases and J shed 0 bases, with 6 bases lying between them. This CDR3 has 13 amino acids. Germline V gives CDR1 MNHEY, CDR2 SVGAGI. CDR3 residues: CASSWTSNYGYTF. Here the CDR3 DNA reads TGTGCCAGCAGTTGGACATCTAACTATGGCTACACCTTC.

This chain uses TRBV20-1 with TRBJ2-2; maybe TRBD2 (5 bases). V lost 3 bases and J lost 4, with 15 bases in between. This CDR3 is 15 amino acids long. Germline V CDR1 and CDR2: DFQATT, SNEGSKA (reference sequence). In DNA form, the CDR3 reads TGCAGTGCTAGTTTGGGTGGAGGAGGCACCGGGGAGCTGTTTTTT. Amino acids: CSASLGGGGTGELFF.

The gene calls are TRBV5-6 and TRBJ2-7, with a possible D match to TRBD2 (6 bases). Trimming stripped 4 bases from V and 3 bases from J, with 14 bases between. CDR3 length: 14 residues. The germline gives CDR1 SGHDT, CDR2 YYEEEE. This chain's CDR3 is CASSRGLYVYEQYF. DNA of the CDR3: TGTGCCAGCAGCCGGGGGTTGTATGTCTACGAGCAGTACTTC.

The rearrangement joins TRBV7-2 to TRBJ2-3, with a possible D match to TRBD2 (7 bases). The CDR3 runs 17 residues. V was clipped by 0 bases and J by 2 bases, with 15 bases between them. In germline, CDR1 is SGHTA, CDR2 FQGNSA. The CDR3 is CASSLASGGGATDTQYF. The CDR3 DNA reads TGTGCCAGCAGCTTAGCGTCGGGTGGGGGGGCCACAGATACGCAGTATTTT.

The chain is built from TRBV7-2 and TRBJ2-1; 12 nucleotides match TRBD2. The germline V gene has CDR1 SGHTA and CDR2 FQGNSA. V shed 1 base and J 8 bases; nucleotides not matched to a gene: 3. This CDR3 contains 15 residues. The CDR3 DNA is TGTGCCAGCAGCTTAGGACTAGCGGGGGTGGATGAGCAGTTCTTC. Translating it yields CASSLGLAGVDEQFF.

In this sample, this clone turned up a few times. This chain connects TRBV7-3 to TRBJ1-2; unclear D gene. V lost 5 bases to trimming and J lost 6 bases, with 16 bases between them. Germline V gene sequence: CDR1 SGHTA, CDR2 FQGTGA. The CDR3 has 14 amino acids. This chain's CDR3 is CASSPGTGSHGYTF. CDR3 nucleotide sequence: TGTGCCAGCAGCCCCGGCACGGGGAGCCATGGCTACACCTTC.

This clone showed up just once. The V call is TRBV7-3, the J call TRBJ1-1, with D possibly matching TRBD1 (5 bases). With 5 bases removed from V and 5 bases from J, the gap between germline ends came to 15 bases. Per germline, CDR1 SGHTA and CDR2 FQGTGA. This CDR3 contains 14 residues. The DNA of the CDR3 is TGTGCCAGCAGCCCCAACTCAGGGAGGACTGAAGCTTTCTTT. Translated, it gives CASSPNSGRTEAFF.

This chain joins TRBV5-1 and TRBJ1-5; D unresolved. The CDR3 sequence is 14 residues long. The V end lost 4 bases, the J end lost 3 bases, and 11 bases lay between the germline ends. CDR1 and CDR2 (germline): SGHRS, YFSETQ. CDR3 nucleotides: TGCGCCAGCAGCCAAGGCCAGGCCAATCAGCCCCAGCATTTT. This translates into CASSQGQANQPQHF.

In its sample, this clone was seen once. The chain joins TRBV7-6 to TRBJ1-3; D gene ambiguous. Deletions cut 0 bases from V and 0 bases from J, with 9 bases between. The CDR3 length is 16 residues. CDR1 and CDR2 (germline): SGHVS, FNYEAQ. CDR3 protein: CASSLARASSGNTIYF. The CDR3 DNA sequence: TGTGCCAGCAGCTTAGCGCGAGCTAGCTCTGGAAACACCATATATTTT.

The chain employs TRBV10-3 and TRBJ2-7; D is unresolved. The length of the CDR3 is 14 residues. The V and J ends lost 1 base and 2 bases respectively, with 9 bases between them. In germline, CDR1 is ENHRY, CDR2 SYGVKD. The CDR3 coding sequence is TGTGCCATCAGTGAGTTGAGGTCTACCTACGAGCAGTACTTC. This sequence encodes CAISELRSTYEQYF.